This is a list of T cell receptor beta chains from one sample in a study of identical twins. TCRdb analysed the 5' RACE reads with MiXCR anew, one entry per CDR3 protein. The sample contains some 900,000 distinct CDR3 sequences, more than 9% of which appear only once. These data are also associated with another study on yellow fever vaccine responses in identical twins.

The specimen was PBMCs. The receptors were gathered from a woman aged 18 to 35 in good health. Each CDR3 is given with its conserved first and last residue. A D gene is named only where the DNA matches it firmly. The size entry is marked missing in some rows and otherwise reads once, few, many or a size class.

few | TRBD2 | TRBJ2-1 | 15 | TRBV4-2 | CASSQAGTTGNEQFF | TGTGCCAGCAGCCAAGCCGGGACTACCGGGAATGAGCAGTTCTTC
many | TRBD1 | TRBJ2-2 | 14 | TRBV5-6 | CASSLAQGVGELFF | TGTGCCAGCAGCTTGGCACAGGGGGTCGGGGAGCTGTTTTTT
- | TRBD1 | TRBJ1-1 | 15 | TRBV5-1 | CASSLQGQMNTEAFF | TGCGCCAGCAGCCTACAGGGACAGATGAACACTGAAGCTTTCTTT
many | TRBD2 | TRBJ2-1 | 13 | TRBV25-1 | CASLAGDYNEQFF | TGTGCCAGTTTAGCGGGAGACTACAATGAGCAGTTCTTC
- | TRBD2 | TRBJ2-5 | 16 | TRBV9 | CASSALAEEPQETQYF | TGTGCCAGCAGCGCCCTAGCGGAGGAGCCCCAGGAGACCCAGTACTTC
few | TRBD2 | TRBJ2-1 | 14 | TRBV12-3/TRBV12-4 | CASTSSGRVGEQFF | TGTGCCAGCACCTCTAGCGGGAGGGTAGGTGAGCAGTTCTTC
- | - | TRBJ2-5 | 15 | TRBV7-8 | CASSSLPQERGTQYF | TGTGCCAGCAGCTCCCTTCCCCAAGAAAGAGGGACCCAGTACTTC
few | - | TRBJ2-7 | 12 | TRBV5-1 | CASSLPSAEQYF | TGCGCCAGCAGCTTGCCGTCGGCCGAGCAGTACTTC
- | - | TRBJ1-1 | 12 | TRBV18 | CASGQWALGAFF | TGTGCCAGCGGTCAATGGGCCTTAGGGGCTTTCTTT
- | - | TRBJ1-2 | 15 | TRBV9 | CASSVWGGADYGYTF | TGTGCCAGCAGCGTCTGGGGGGGTGCCGACTATGGCTACACCTTC
- | TRBD1 | TRBJ2-1 | 15 | TRBV5-1 | CASSPGTEPYNEQFF | TGCGCCAGCAGCCCCGGGACAGAACCCTACAATGAGCAGTTCTTC